This T cell receptor beta chain is drawn from a study of blood T cell repertoires in COVID-19. Germline-derived CDR1 and CDR2 are MDHEN and SYDVKM. The trim removed 11 bases at V and 8 bases at J, leaving 9 bases unmatched. The CDR3 sequence is 15 residues long. Profiled with immunoSEQ multiplex PCR; TCRdb holds only in-frame clones, not every one. The sample lists a few hundred thousand clones; 88% were seen once. What the recovered Cohort 3 donors had was two negative PCRs, clearance, or symptom resolution. The sequence was obtained from a woman between 18 and 29 years old who had recovered from COVID-19. Sequenced material: PBMCs or T cells enriched from blood (not recorded which). The V gene is TRBV28, the J gene TRBJ2-2; TRBD2 matches 15 bases. This CDR3 reads CARHPGLAGGGELFF. Written as DNA, the CDR3 is TGTGCCCGCCACCCGGGACTAGCGGGGGGTGGGGAGCTGTTTTTT. The full variable domain, completed using reference TRBV28 and TRBJ2-2, is DVKVTQSSRYLVKRTGEKVFLECVQDMDHENMFWYRQDPGLGLRLIYFSYDVKMKEKGDIPEGYSVSREKKERFSLILESASTNQTSMYLCARHPGLAGGGELFFGEGSRLTVL.